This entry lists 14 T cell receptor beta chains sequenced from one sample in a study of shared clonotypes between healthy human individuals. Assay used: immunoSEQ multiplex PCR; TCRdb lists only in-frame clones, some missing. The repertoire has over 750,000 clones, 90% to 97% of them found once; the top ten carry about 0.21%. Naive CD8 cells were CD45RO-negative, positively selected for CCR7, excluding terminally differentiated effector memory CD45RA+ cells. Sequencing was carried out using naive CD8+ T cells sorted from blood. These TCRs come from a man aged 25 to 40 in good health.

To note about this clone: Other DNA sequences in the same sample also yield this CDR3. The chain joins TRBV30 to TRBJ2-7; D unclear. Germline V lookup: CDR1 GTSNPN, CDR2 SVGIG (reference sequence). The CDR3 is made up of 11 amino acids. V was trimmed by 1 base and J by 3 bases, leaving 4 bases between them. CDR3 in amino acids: CAWSDSYEQYF. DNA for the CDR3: TGTGCCTGGAGTGATAGCTACGAGCAGTACTTC.

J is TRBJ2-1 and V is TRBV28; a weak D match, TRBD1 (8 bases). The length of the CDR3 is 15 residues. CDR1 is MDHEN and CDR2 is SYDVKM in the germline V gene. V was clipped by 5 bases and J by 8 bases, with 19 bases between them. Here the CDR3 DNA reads TGTGCCAGCAGTACCGACAGGGGTCTAGCGGATGAGCAGTTCTTC. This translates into CASSTDRGLADEQFF. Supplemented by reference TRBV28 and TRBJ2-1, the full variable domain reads DVKVTQSSRYLVKRTGEKVFLECVQDMDHENMFWYRQDPGLGLRLIYFSYDVKMKEKGDIPEGYSVSREKKERFSLILESASTNQTSMYLCASSTDRGLADEQFFGPGTRLTVL.

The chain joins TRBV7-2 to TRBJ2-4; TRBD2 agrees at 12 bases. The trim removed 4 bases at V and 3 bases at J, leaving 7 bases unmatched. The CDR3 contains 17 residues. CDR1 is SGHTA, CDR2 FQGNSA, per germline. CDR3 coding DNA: TGTGCCAGCAGCTCCCGCACTAGCGGGAGGAACAAAAACATTCAGTACTTC. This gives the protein CASSSRTSGRNKNIQYF.

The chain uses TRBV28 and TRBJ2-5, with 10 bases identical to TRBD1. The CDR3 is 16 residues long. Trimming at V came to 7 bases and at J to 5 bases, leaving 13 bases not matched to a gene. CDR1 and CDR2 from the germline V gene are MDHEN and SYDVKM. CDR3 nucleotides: TGTGCCAGCACCCCAGGACAGGGGGTAAGAAGCGAGACCCAGTACTTC. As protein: CASTPGQGVRSETQYF.

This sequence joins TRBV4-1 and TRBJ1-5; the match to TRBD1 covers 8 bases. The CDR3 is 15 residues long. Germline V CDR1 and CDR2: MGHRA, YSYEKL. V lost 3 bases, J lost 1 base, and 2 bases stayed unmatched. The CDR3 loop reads CASSHNRGSNQPQHF. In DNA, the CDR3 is TGCGCCAGCAGCCATAACAGGGGGAGCAATCAGCCCCAGCATTTT.

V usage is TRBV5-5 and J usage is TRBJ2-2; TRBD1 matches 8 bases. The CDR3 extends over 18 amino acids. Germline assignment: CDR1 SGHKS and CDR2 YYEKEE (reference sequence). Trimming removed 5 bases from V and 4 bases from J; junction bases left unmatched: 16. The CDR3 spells CASRAPSEDTGGTGELFF. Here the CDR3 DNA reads TGTGCCAGCAGGGCTCCGAGTGAAGATACAGGGGGCACCGGGGAGCTGTTTTTT.

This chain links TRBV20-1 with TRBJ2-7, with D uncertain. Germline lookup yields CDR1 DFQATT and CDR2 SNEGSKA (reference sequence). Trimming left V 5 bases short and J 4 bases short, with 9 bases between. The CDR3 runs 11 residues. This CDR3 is CSAPDTYEQYF. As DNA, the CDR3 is TGCAGTGCTCCCGATACATACGAGCAGTACTTC.

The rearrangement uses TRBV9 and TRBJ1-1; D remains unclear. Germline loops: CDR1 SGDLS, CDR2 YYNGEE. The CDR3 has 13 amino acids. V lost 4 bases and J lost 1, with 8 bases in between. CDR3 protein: CASSPRENTEAFF. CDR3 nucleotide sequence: TGTGCCAGCAGCCCAAGGGAGAACACTGAAGCTTTCTTT. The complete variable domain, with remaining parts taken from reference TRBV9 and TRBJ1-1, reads DSGVTQTPKHLITATGQRVTLRCSPRSGDLSVYWYQQSLDQGLQFLIQYYNGEERAKGNILERFSAQQFPDLHSELNLSSLELGDSALYFCASSPRENTEAFFGQGTRLTVV.

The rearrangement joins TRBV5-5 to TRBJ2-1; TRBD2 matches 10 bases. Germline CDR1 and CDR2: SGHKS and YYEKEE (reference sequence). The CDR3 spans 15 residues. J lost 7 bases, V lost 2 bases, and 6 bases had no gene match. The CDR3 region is CASSFPSGSGNEQFF. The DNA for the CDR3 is TGTGCCAGCAGCTTTCCTAGCGGGAGTGGGAATGAGCAGTTCTTC.

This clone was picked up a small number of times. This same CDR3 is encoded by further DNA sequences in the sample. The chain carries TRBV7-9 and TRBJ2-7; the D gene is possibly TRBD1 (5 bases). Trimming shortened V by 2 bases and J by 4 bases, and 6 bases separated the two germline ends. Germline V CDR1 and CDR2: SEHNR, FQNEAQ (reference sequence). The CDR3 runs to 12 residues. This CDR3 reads CASSLRGYEQYF. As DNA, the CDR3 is TGTGCCAGCAGCTTAAGGGGTTACGAGCAGTACTTC.

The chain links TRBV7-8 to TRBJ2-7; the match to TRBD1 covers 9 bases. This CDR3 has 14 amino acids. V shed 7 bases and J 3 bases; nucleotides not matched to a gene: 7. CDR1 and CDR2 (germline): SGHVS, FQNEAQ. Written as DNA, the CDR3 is TGTGCCAGCATACCCGGACAGGGGAACTACGAGCAGTACTTC. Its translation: CASIPGQGNYEQYF.

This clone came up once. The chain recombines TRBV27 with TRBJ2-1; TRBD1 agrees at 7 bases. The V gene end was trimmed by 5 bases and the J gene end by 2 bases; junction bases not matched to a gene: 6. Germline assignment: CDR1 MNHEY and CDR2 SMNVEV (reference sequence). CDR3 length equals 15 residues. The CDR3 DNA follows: TGTGCCAGCAGTCAACAGGGGACAGCCTACAATGAGCAGTTCTTC. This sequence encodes CASSQQGTAYNEQFF.

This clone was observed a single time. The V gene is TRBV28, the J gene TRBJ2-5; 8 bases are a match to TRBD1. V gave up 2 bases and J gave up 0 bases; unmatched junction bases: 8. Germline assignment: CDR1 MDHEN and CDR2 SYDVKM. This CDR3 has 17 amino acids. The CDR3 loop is CASSLGQGANNQETQYF. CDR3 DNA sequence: TGTGCCAGCAGTTTAGGTCAGGGGGCGAATAACCAAGAGACCCAGTACTTC.

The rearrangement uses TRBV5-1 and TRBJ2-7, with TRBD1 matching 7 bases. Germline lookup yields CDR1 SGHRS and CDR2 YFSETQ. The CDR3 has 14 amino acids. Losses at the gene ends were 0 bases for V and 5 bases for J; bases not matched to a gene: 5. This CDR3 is CASSLAQGRHEQYF. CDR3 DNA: TGCGCCAGCAGCTTGGCACAGGGGCGACACGAGCAGTACTTC.